This TCR beta chain was identified in a study of cytomegalovirus exposure and HLA in healthy donors. Study context: From donors who were HLA-typed, an early data release held approximately 80 million unique TCRs.

Concerning this clone: Its cognate antigen is unknown.

General observations from the study: Follow-up analysis later connected one missense variant in DCLRE1C with trimming of TCR beta V- and J-genes. Generally TCR sequences proved uncommon, though certain public TCRs appeared in numerous donors.

A multiplex PCR was run with 60 Vbeta primers and 13 Jbeta primers. Profiling relied on immunoSEQ multiplex PCR, and the TCRdb table lists in-frame clones only, not all of them. This sample contains tens of thousands of clones. Germline V gene data show CDR1 as SNHLY and CDR2 as FYNNEI. This CDR3 is 15 amino acids long. V dropped 4 bases and J dropped 2 bases, with 14 bases sitting between them. The chain links TRBV2 to TRBJ2-5, with D perhaps matching TRBD2 (5 bases). The sequenced sample consisted of PBMCs. The sequence derives from a girl aged 10 to 17 in good health and CMV-seropositive. The DNA of the CDR3 is TGTGCCAGCAGTGGGGTCGTGGGAGATCAAGAGACCCAGTACTTC. It codes for CASSGVVGDQETQYF.